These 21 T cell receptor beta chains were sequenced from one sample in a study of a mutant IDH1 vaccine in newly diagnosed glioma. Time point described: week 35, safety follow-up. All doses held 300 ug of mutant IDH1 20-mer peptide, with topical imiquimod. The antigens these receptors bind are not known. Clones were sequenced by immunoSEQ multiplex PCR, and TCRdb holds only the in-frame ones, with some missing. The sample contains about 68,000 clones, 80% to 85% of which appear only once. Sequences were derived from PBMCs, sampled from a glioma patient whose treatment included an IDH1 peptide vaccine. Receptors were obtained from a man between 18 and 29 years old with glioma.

CDR3 nucleotides: TGTGCCAGCAGTTACTTGGGACTAGCGGGAGACAATGAGCAGTTCTTC. Encoded protein: CASSYLGLAGDNEQFF. This sequence joins TRBV6-5 and TRBJ2-1; 14 nucleotides agree with TRBD2. The germline CDR1 and CDR2 sequences are MNHEY and SVGAGI. V trimming: 1 base; J trimming: 5 bases; junction bases outside the gene matches: 1. The CDR3 is 16 residues long.

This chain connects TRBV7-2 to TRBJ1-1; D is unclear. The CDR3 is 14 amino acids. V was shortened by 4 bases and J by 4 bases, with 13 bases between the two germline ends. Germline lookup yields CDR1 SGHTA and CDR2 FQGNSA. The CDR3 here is CASSSYGSATEAFF. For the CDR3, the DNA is TGTGCCAGCAGCTCCTACGGGTCCGCCACTGAAGCTTTCTTT.

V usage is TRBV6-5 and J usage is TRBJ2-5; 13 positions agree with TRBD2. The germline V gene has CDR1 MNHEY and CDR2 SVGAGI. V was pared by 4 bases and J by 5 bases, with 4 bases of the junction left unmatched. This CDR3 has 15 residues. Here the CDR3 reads CASSSGTSGAETQYF. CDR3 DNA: TGTGCCAGCAGTTCCGGGACTAGCGGGGCCGAGACCCAGTACTTC.

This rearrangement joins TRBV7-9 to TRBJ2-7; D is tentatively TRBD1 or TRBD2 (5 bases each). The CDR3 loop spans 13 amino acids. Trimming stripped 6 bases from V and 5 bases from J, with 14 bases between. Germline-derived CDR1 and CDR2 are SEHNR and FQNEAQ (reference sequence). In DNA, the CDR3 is TGTGCCAGCAGTCAATGGGGACGGGACGAGCAGTACTTC. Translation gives CASSQWGRDEQYF. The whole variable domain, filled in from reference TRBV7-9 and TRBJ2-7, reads DTGVSQNPRHKITKRGQNVTFRCDPISEHNRLYWYRQTLGQGPEFLTYFQNEAQLEKSRLLSDRFSAERPKGSFSTLEIQRTEQGDSAMYLCASSQWGRDEQYFGPGTRLTVT.

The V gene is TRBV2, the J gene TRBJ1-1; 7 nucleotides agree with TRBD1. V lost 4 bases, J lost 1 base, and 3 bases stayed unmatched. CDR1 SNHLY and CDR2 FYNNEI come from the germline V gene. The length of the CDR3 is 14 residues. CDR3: CASSGGQENTEAFF. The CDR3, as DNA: TGTGCCAGCAGTGGAGGACAGGAGAACACTGAAGCTTTCTTT.

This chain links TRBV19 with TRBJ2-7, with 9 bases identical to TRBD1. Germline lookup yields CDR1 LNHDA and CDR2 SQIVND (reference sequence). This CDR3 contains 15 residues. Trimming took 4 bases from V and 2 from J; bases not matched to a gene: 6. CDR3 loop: CASSTRDRAPYEQYF. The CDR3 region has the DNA TGTGCCAGTAGTACCCGGGACAGGGCCCCCTACGAGCAGTACTTC.

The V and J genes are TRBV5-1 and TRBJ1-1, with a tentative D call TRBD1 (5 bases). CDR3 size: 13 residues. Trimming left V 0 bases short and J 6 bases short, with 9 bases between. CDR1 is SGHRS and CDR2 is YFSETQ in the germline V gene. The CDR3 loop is CASSLVIGAEAFF. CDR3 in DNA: TGCGCCAGCAGCTTGGTTATAGGGGCTGAAGCTTTCTTT. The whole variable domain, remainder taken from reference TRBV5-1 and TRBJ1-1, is KAGVTQTPRYLIKTRGQQVTLSCSPISGHRSVSWYQQTPGQGLQFLFEYFSETQRNKGNFPGRFSGRQFSNSRSEMNVSTLELGDSALYLCASSLVIGAEAFFGQGTRLTVV.

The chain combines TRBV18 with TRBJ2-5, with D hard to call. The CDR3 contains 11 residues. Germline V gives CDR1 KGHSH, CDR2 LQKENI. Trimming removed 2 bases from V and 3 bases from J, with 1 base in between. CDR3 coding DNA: TGTGCCAGCTCACCAGAAGAGACCCAGTACTTC. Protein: CASSPEETQYF.

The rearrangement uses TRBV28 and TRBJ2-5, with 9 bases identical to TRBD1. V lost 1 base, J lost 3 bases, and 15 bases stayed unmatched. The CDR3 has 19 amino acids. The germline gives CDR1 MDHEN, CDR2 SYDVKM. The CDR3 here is CASSLSRTGDLGGEETQYF. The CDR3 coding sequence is TGTGCCAGCAGTTTATCCCGGACAGGGGATTTGGGGGGGGAAGAGACCCAGTACTTC.

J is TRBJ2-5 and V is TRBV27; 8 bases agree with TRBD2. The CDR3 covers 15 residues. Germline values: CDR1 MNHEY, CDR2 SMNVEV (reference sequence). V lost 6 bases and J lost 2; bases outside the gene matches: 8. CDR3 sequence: CASSTGLVPQETQYF. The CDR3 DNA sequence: TGTGCCAGCAGCACGGGACTAGTGCCGCAAGAGACCCAGTACTTC.

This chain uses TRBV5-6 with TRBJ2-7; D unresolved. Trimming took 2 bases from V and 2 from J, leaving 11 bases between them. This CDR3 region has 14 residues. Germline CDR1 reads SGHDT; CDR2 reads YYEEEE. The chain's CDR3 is CASSFGLGTYEQYF. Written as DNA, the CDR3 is TGTGCCAGCAGCTTTGGTCTCGGAACCTACGAGCAGTACTTC.

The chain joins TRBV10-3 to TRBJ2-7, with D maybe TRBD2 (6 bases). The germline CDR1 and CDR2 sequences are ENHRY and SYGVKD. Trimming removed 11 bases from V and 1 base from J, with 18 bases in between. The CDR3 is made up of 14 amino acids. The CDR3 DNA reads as TGTGCCGCAGCCGGGACTGCCCTTTCCTACGAGCAGTACTTC. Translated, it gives CAAAGTALSYEQYF.

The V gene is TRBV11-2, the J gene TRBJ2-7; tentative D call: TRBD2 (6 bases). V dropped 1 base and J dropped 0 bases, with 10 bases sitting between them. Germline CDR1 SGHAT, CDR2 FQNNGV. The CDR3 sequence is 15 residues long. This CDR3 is CASSLGAGTSYEQYF. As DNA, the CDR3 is TGTGCCAGCAGCTTAGGGGCGGGGACCTCCTACGAGCAGTACTTC.

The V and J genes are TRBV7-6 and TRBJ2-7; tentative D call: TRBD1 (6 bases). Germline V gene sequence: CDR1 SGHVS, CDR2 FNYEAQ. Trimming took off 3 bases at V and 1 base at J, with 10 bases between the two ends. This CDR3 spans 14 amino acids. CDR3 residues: CASSFSGQSYEQYF. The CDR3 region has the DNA TGTGCCAGCAGCTTTTCCGGACAGTCCTACGAGCAGTACTTC.

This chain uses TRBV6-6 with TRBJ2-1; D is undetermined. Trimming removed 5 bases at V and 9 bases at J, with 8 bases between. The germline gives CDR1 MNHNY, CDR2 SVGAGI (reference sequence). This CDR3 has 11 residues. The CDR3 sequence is CASSNWGEQFF. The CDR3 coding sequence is TGTGCCAGCAGTAACTGGGGTGAGCAGTTCTTC.

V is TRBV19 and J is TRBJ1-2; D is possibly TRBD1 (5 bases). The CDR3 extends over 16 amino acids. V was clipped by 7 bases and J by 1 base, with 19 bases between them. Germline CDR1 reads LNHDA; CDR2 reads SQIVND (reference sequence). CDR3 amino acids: CASTVQGFGFNYGYTF. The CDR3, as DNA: TGTGCCAGTACCGTTCAGGGTTTTGGGTTTAACTATGGCTACACCTTC.

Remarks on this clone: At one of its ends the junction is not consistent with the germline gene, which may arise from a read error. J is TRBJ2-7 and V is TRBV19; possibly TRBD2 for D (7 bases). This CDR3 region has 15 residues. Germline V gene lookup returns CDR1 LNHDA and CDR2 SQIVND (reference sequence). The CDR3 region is CASSRTGGATYEQYF. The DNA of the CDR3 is TGTGCTAGTAGTAGGACGGGGGGCGCAACCTACGAGCAGTACTTC.

CDR3 sequence reads: CAINIGTGGNTIYF. CDR3 in DNA: TGTGCCATCAACATCGGTACAGGGGGAAACACCATATATTTT. J is TRBJ1-3 and V is TRBV10-3; D may be TRBD1 (6 bases). Deletions cut 7 bases from V and 4 bases from J, with 14 bases between. The V gene's germline CDR1 is ENHRY and CDR2 SYGVKD. The CDR3 totals 14 residues.

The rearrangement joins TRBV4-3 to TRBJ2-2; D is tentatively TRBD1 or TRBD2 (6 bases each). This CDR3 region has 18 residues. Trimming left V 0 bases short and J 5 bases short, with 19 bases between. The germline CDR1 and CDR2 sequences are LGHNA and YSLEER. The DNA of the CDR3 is TGCGCCAGCAGCCAAGACCCGGGGGCTTTTTTGGGGACCGGGGAGCTGTTTTTT. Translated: CASSQDPGAFLGTGELFF.

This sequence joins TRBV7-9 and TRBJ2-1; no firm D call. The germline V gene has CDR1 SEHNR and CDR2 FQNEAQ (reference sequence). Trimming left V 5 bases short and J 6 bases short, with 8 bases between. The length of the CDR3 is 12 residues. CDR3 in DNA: TGTGCCAGCAGCCCCCACGCCAATGAGCAGTTCTTC. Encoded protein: CASSPHANEQFF.

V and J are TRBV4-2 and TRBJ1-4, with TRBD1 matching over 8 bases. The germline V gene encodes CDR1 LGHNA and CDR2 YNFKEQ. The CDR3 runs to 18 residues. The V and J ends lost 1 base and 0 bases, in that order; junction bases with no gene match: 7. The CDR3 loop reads CASSQVMTGVPTNEKLFF. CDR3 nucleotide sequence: TGTGCCAGCAGCCAAGTAATGACAGGGGTGCCAACTAATGAAAAACTGTTTTTT.